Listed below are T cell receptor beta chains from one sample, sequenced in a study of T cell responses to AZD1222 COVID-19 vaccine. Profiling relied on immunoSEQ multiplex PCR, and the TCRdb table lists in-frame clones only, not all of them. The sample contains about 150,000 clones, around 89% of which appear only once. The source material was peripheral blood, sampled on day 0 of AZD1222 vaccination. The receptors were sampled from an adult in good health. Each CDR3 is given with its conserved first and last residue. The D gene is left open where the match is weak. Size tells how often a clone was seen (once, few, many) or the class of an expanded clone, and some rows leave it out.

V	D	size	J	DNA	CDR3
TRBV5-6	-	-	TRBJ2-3	TGTGCCAGCAGCTTGGTAGGGGGTGGGGATACGCAGTATTTT	CASSLVGGGDTQYF
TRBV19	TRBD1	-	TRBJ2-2	TGTGCCAGTAGTATAGGGGACAGACTCCACACCGGGGAGCTGTTTTTT	CASSIGDRLHTGELFF
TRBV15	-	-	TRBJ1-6	TGTGCCACCAGCAGAGATCTCTTACCGAATTCACCCCTCCACTTT	CATSRDLLPNSPLHF
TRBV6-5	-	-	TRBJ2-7	TGTGCCAGCAGTTACTCGCCTCAGGACACTACCTCCGAGCAGTACTTC	CASSYSPQDTTSEQYF
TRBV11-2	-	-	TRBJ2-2	TGTGCCAGCAATCCCGGGACGAGGACCGGGGAGCTGTTTTTT	CASNPGTRTGELFF
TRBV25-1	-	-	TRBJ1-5	TGTGCCAGCAGTGGGGGCGGGAGTCAGCCCCAGCATTTT	CASSGGGSQPQHF
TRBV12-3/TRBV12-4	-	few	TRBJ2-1	TGTGCCAGCAGTTTTGGCAACAATGAGCAGTTCTTC	CASSFGNNEQFF
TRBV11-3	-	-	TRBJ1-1	TGTGCCAGCAGCTTATTCTCTCACACTGAAGCTTTCTTT	CASSLFSHTEAFF
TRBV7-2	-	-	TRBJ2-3	TGTGCCAGCAGCTTACCCCCGGGGGATACGCAGTATTTT	CASSLPPGDTQYF
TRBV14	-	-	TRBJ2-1	TGTGCCAGCAGCCCCCGGGACTTGTACAATGAGCAGTTCTTC	CASSPRDLYNEQFF
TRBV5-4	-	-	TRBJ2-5	TGTGCCAGCAGCTTGGCCGGCAGCCAAGAGACCCAGTACTTC	CASSLAGSQETQYF
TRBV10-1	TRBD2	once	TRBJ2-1	TGCGCCAGCATTTTACTAGCGGCCTCCTACAATGAGCAGTTCTTC	CASILLAASYNEQFF
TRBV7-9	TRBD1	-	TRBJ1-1	TGTGCCAGCAGCCAAAGCACAGGGGGCACTGAAGCTTTCTTT	CASSQSTGGTEAFF
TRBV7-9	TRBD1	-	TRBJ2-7	TGTGCCAGCAGTTACTCAGGGGGCCTCGAGCAGTACTTC	CASSYSGGLEQYF
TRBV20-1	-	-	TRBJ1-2	TGCAGTGCCAAAAGAGGGGAAGGCTACACCTTC	CSAKRGEGYTF
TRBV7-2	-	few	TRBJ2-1	TGTGCCAGCAGCTTAGTGGCGGGATATGAGCAGTTCTTC	CASSLVAGYEQFF
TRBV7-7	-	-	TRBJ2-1	TGTGCCAGCAGCTCAGGCAATGAGCAGTTCTTC	CASSSGNEQFF
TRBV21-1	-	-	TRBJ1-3	TGTGCCAGCAGCCTAATAGGGACAGCAGGGGCTCACTCTGGAAACACCATATATTTT	CASSLIGTAGAHSGNTIYF
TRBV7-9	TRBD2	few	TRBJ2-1	TGTGCCAGCAGCTTAGAGGTAGCGGGGGGGAATGAGCAGTTCTTC	CASSLEVAGGNEQFF
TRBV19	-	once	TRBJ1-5	TGTGCCAGTAGCTGGGGGGGGCAGAGCAATCAGCCCCAGCATTTT	CASSWGGQSNQPQHF
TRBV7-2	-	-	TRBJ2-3	TGTGCCAGCAGCTTAGTCGGGGCGCAGAGCACAGATACGCAGTATTTT	CASSLVGAQSTDTQYF
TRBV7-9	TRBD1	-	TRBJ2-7	TGTGCCAGCAGCTTAGCGCTATTGACAGGGGGCAGCGAGCAGTACTTC	CASSLALLTGGSEQYF
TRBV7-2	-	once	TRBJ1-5	TGTGCCAGCAGCGTTAAGGGGCAACCTAGCAATCAGCCCCAGCATTTT	CASSVKGQPSNQPQHF
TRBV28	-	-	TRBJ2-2	TGTGCCAGCAGTTTTGGCACCGGGGAGCTGTTTTTT	CASSFGTGELFF
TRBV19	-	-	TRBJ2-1	TGTGCCAGTAGTACCGGGACAAGTAACAATGAGCAGTTCTTC	CASSTGTSNNEQFF
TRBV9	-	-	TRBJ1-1	TGTGCCAGCAGCGTAGTCGGGACACCGAACACTGAAGCTTTCTTT	CASSVVGTPNTEAFF
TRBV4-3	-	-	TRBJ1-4	TGCGCCAGCAGCCAAGGAGGGGGGTTTAATGAAAAACTGTTTTTT	CASSQGGGFNEKLFF
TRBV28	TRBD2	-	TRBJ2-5	TGTGCCAGCAGTTTGGGGTTTGCGGGGGGGCCGCAGGAGACCCAGTACTTC	CASSLGFAGGPQETQYF
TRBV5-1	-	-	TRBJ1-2	TGCGCCAGCCGGGAGTCTGACTATGGCTACACCTTC	CASRESDYGYTF
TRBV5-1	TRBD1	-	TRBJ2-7	TGCGCCAGCAGTCAGACAGGGGACGGGAGCGGCGAGCAGTACTTC	CASSQTGDGSGEQYF
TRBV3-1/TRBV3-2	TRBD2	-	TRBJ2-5	TGTGCCAGCAGCTCGGGAGGGGAGATCCAAGAGACCCAGTACTTC	CASSSGGEIQETQYF